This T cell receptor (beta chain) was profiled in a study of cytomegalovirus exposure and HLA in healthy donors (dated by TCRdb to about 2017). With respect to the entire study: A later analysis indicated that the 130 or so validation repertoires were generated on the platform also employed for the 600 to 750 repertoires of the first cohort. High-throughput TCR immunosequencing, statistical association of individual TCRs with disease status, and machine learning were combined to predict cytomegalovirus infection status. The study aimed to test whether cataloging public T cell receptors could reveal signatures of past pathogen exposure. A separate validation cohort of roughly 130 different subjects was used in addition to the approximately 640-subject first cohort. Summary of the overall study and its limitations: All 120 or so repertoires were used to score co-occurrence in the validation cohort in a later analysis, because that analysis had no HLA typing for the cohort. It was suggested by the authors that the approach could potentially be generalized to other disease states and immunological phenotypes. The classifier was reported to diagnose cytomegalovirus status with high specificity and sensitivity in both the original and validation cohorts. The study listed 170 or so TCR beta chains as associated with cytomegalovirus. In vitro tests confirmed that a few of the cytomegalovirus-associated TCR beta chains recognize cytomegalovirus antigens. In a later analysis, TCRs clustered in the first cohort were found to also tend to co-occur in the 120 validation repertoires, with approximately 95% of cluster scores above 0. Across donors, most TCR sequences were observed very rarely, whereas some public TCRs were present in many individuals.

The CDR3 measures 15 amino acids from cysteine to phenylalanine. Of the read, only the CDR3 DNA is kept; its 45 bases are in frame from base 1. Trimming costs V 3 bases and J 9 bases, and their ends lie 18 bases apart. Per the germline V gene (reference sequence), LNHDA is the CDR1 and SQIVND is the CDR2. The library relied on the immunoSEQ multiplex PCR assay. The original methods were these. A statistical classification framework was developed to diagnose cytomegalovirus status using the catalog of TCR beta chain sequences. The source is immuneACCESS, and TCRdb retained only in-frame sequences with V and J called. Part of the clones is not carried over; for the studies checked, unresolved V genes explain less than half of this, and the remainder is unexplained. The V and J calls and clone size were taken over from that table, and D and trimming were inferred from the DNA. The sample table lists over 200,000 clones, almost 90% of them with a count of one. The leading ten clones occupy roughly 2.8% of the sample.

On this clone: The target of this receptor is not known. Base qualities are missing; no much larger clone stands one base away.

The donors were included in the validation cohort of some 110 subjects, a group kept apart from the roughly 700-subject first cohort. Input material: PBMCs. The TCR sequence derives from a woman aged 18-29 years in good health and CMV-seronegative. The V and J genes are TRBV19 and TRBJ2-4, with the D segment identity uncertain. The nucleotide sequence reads TGTGCCAGTAGTATCTCGAGGAGTTCGACTGGCATTCAGTACTTC. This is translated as CASSISRSSTGIQYF. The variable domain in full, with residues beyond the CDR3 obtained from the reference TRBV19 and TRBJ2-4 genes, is DGGITQSPKYLFRKEGQNVTLSCEQNLNHDAMYWYRQDPGQGLRLIYYSQIVNDFQKGDIAEGYSVSREKKESFPLTVTSAQKNPTAFYLCASSISRSSTGIQYFGAGTRLSVL.